Following are 20 T cell receptor beta chains from one sample sequenced in a study of response to subunit inactivated influenza vaccine. Using its own MiXCR run on the RT-PCR reads, TCRdb lists one record per CDR3 protein. The table lists over 450,000 distinct CDR3 sequences, 10% to 15% of them singletons. The sample here was PBMCs from blood, taken roughly 6 weeks after vaccination. Receptors were obtained from a man over 45 who received an inactivated influenza vaccine.

The gene calls are TRBV2 and TRBJ2-3; the D gene is possibly TRBD2 (5 bases). The CDR3 is made up of 13 amino acids. The V end was cut by 6 bases, the J end by 1 base, with 8 bases between. Germline-derived CDR1 and CDR2 are SNHLY and FYNNEI. CDR3 nucleotide sequence: TGTGCCAGCAGCGGGGAACGCACAGATACGCAGTATTTT. Translation gives CASSGERTDTQYF.

There are a few counts of this clonotype. The J gene is TRBJ2-7, the V gene TRBV12-3 or TRBV12-4; D is unresolved. The CDR3 covers 12 residues. With 1 base removed from V and 5 bases from J, the gap between germline ends came to 6 bases. CDR3 in DNA: TGTGCCAGCAGTTTAGTAAGGGACGAGCAGTACTTC. Protein: CASSLVRDEQYF.

The chain carries TRBV27 and TRBJ2-7; D may be TRBD1 (6 bases). The germline V gene encodes CDR1 MNHEY and CDR2 SMNVEV (reference sequence). The V and J ends lost 1 base and 5 bases respectively, with 12 bases between them. The length of the CDR3 is 14 residues. The CDR3 DNA sequence: TGTGCCAGCAGTTTATGGCCTCAGGGGAACGAGCAGTACTTC. It codes for CASSLWPQGNEQYF.

V is TRBV7-9 and J is TRBJ2-7; tentatively, D is TRBD2 (5 bases). V lost 11 bases and J 3 bases, leaving 11 bases between the germline ends. This CDR3 spans 11 amino acids. The germline gives CDR1 SEHNR, CDR2 FQNEAQ (reference sequence). CDR3: CAVEEDYEQYF. CDR3 bases: TGTGCCGTCGAGGAGGACTACGAGCAGTACTTC.

The genes are TRBV5-1 and TRBJ2-6; D is unclear. The CDR3 loop spans 15 amino acids. The V and J ends lost 2 bases and 0 bases respectively, with 6 bases between them. CDR1 SGHRS and CDR2 YFSETQ come from the germline V gene. This chain's CDR3 is CASSFDRSGANVLTF. As DNA, the CDR3 is TGCGCCAGCAGCTTCGACCGCTCTGGGGCCAACGTCCTGACTTTC.

The genes are TRBV20-1 and TRBJ2-7; D is perhaps TRBD2 (7 bases). With 3 bases removed from V and 6 bases from J, the gap between germline ends came to 15 bases. The CDR3 totals 13 residues. CDR1 is DFQATT, CDR2 SNEGSKA, per germline (reference sequence). CDR3 DNA: TGCAGTGCTAGGGGGGGGCGCAGCGGCGAGCAGTACTTC. The encoded protein is CSARGGRSGEQYF.

In its sample, this clonotype was seen many times. The chain joins TRBV11-2 to TRBJ1-1; no clear D gene. The V end was cut by 5 bases, the J end by 3 bases, with 10 bases between. This CDR3 spans 13 amino acids. Germline V lookup: CDR1 SGHAT, CDR2 FQNNGV. Here the CDR3 reads CASSARVDTEAFF. CDR3 sequence (DNA): TGTGCCAGCAGCGCCCGGGTGGACACTGAAGCTTTCTTT.

This clonotype was recorded a few times. V usage is TRBV11-1 and J usage is TRBJ2-1, with 9 bases that match TRBD2. This CDR3 is 20 amino acids long. Germline assignment: CDR1 SGHAT and CDR2 FQDESV (reference sequence). Trimming removed 2 bases from V and 10 bases from J; junction bases left unmatched: 24. This chain's CDR3 is CASSLWTVLIGTSLPREQFF. CDR3 sequence (DNA): TGTGCCAGCAGCTTATGGACGGTATTGATCGGGACTAGCCTCCCCAGGGAGCAGTTCTTC. The whole variable domain, remainder taken from reference TRBV11-1 and TRBJ2-1, is EAEVAQSPRYKITEKSQAVAFWCDPISGHATLYWYRQILGQGPELLVQFQDESVVDDSQLPKDRFSAERLKGVDSTLKIQPAELGDSAMYLCASSLWTVLIGTSLPREQFFGPGTRLTVL.

This clonotype was seen a handful of times. The chain has TRBV7-9 and TRBJ2-2; no firm D call. Deletions cut 7 bases from V and 5 bases from J, with 11 bases between. The germline V gene has CDR1 SEHNR and CDR2 FQNEAQ (reference sequence). The CDR3 is made up of 13 amino acids. CDR3 region: CASIHGETGELFF. CDR3 coding DNA: TGTGCCAGCATCCATGGGGAAACCGGGGAGCTGTTTTTT.

This chain links TRBV2 with TRBJ2-5; 11 nucleotides line up with TRBD2. This CDR3 region has 17 residues. J gave up 1 base and V 6 bases, and 10 bases lay outside the gene matches. Germline loops: CDR1 SNHLY, CDR2 FYNNEI. The CDR3 bases are TGTGCCAGCAGGGGAGGCGGGACTAGCGGACGCCAAGAGACCCAGTACTTC. Amino acid sequence: CASRGGGTSGRQETQYF.

This clonotype was detected many times. The chain combines TRBV7-9 with TRBJ1-2; 7 bases agree with TRBD1. Germline lookup yields CDR1 SEHNR and CDR2 FQNEAQ (reference sequence). This CDR3 is built from 14 residues. With 5 bases clipped from V and 0 bases from J, the junction kept 3 bases outside the gene matches. The CDR3 protein is CASSTGQANYGYTF. The CDR3 region has the DNA TGTGCCAGCAGCACCGGACAGGCTAACTATGGCTACACCTTC.

The rearrangement links TRBV9 to TRBJ2-7; 11 bases agree with TRBD2. With V trimmed by 4 bases and J by 4 bases, 4 bases remained unmatched. The CDR3 totals 14 residues. Germline V gene sequence: CDR1 SGDLS, CDR2 YYNGEE. The CDR3 nucleotides are TGTGCCAGCAGCAAACGGACTAGCGGGTACGAGCAGTACTTC. Its translation: CASSKRTSGYEQYF.

The chain employs TRBV6-2 or TRBV6-3 and TRBJ1-5; D gene unclear. Trimming stripped 0 bases from V and 0 bases from J, with 9 bases between. Germline V gene data show CDR1 as MNHEY and CDR2 as SVGEGT. The CDR3 sequence is 16 residues long. The CDR3 here is CASSYSTGYSNQPQHF. The CDR3 DNA reads TGTGCCAGCAGTTACTCGACCGGTTATAGCAATCAGCCCCAGCATTTT.

The V call is TRBV10-3, the J call TRBJ2-5; 8 nucleotides match TRBD1. There are 15 residues in the CDR3. V was pared by 6 bases and J by 1 base, with 7 bases of the junction left unmatched. Germline CDR1 ENHRY, CDR2 SYGVKD. The DNA of the CDR3 is TGTGCCATCAGGGGACAGGCGGCATCCCAAGAGACCCAGTACTTC. Its protein product is CAIRGQAASQETQYF.

The rearrangement uses TRBV2 and TRBJ2-7, with TRBD1 as a possible D gene (5 bases). The CDR3 is made up of 16 amino acids. V lost 7 bases and J lost 6, with 25 bases in between. Germline CDR1 is SNHLY and CDR2 is FYNNEI. The CDR3 loop is CASTYSPTAPFLEQYF. The CDR3, as DNA: TGTGCCAGCACTTATTCGCCGACAGCTCCTTTCCTCGAGCAGTACTTC.

The chain links TRBV4-2 to TRBJ1-6, with D perhaps matching TRBD1 (5 bases). V was trimmed by 1 base and J by 10 bases, leaving 11 bases between them. The CDR3 spans 14 residues. The germline V gene encodes CDR1 LGHNA and CDR2 YNFKEQ. This CDR3 is CASSQAGTLSPLHF. The DNA of the CDR3 is TGTGCCAGCAGCCAAGCCGGGACCCTATCACCCCTCCACTTT.

This clonotype was observed a handful of times. The CDR3 sequence: CASSLGDLAGVASDTQYF. CDR3 coding DNA: TGCGCCAGCAGCTTGGGGGACCTAGCGGGAGTCGCGTCAGATACGCAGTATTTT. The chain combines TRBV5-1 with TRBJ2-3, with 10 positions matching TRBD2. The CDR3 is made up of 18 amino acids. Unmatched junction bases numbered 11, after V lost 0 bases and J lost 4 bases. Germline CDR1 reads SGHRS; CDR2 reads YFSETQ.

This chain joins TRBV4-1 and TRBJ2-1; TRBD1 aligns across 8 bases. CDR3 length equals 15 residues. With 3 bases clipped from V and 9 bases from J, the junction kept 10 bases outside the gene matches. Germline V gene data show CDR1 as MGHRA and CDR2 as YSYEKL. The CDR3 DNA reads as TGCGCCAGCAGCCACGACAGGGGCGAGAAAGGTGAGCAGTTCTTC. Residues: CASSHDRGEKGEQFF.

This clonotype was detected many times. This chain joins TRBV29-1 and TRBJ2-4; maybe TRBD2 (5 bases). This CDR3 spans 11 amino acids. CDR1 is SQVTM and CDR2 is ANQGSEA in the germline V gene. Trimming stripped 5 bases from V and 6 bases from J, with 8 bases between. The CDR3 sequence: CSVLRGNIQYF. The CDR3 bases are TGCAGCGTTCTACGGGGAAACATTCAGTACTTC. Full variable domain (outside the CDR3, taken from reference TRBV29-1 and TRBJ2-4): SAVISQKPSRDICQRGTSLTIQCQVDSQVTMMFWYRQQPGQSLTLIATANQGSEATYESGFVIDKFPISRPNLTFSTLTVSNMSPEDSSIYLCSVLRGNIQYFGAGTRLSVL.

The chain employs TRBV5-6 and TRBJ1-3, with unresolved D. Germline CDR1 SGHDT, CDR2 YYEEEE. The CDR3 contains 9 residues. V lost 4 bases, J lost 15 bases, and 8 bases lay in between. As DNA, the CDR3 is TGTGCCAGCAGCCTGGAAGGATATTTT. Residues: CASSLEGYF.